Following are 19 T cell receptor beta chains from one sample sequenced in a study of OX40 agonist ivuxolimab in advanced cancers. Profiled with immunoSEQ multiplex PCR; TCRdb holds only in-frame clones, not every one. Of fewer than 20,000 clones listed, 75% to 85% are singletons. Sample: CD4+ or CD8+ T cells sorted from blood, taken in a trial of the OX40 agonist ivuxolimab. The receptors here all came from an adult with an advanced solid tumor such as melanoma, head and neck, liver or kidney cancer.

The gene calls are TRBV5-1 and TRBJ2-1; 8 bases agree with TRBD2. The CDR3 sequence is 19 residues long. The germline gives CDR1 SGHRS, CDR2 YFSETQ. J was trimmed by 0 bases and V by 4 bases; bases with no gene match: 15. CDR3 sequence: CASSPGGGRHYSSYNEQFF. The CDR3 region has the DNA TGCGCCAGCAGCCCCGGGGGGGGGCGACATTATAGCTCCTACAATGAGCAGTTCTTC.

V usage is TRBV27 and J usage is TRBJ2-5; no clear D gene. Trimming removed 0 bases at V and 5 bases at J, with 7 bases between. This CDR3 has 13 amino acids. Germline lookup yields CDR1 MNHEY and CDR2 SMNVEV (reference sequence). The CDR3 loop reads CASSLSGLETQYF. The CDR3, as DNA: TGTGCCAGCAGTTTATCTGGGCTGGAGACCCAGTACTTC.

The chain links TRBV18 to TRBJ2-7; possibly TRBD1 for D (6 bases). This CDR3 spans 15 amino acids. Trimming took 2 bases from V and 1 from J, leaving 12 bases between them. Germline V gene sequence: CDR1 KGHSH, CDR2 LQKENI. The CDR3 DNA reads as TGTGCCAGCTCACCATTCTGGACAGATTCCTACGAGCAGTACTTC. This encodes CASSPFWTDSYEQYF.

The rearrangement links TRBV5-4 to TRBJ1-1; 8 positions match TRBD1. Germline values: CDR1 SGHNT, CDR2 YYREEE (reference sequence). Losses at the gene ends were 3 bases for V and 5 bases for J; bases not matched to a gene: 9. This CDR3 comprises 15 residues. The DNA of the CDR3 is TGTGCCAGCAGCTCCCAGCCGACAGGGGAAACTGAAGCTTTCTTT. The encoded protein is CASSSQPTGETEAFF.

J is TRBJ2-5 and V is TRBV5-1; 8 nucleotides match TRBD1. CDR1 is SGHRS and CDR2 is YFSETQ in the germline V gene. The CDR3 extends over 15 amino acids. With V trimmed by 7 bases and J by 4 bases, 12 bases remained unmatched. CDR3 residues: CASVQGTGGGETQYF. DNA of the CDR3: TGCGCCAGCGTTCAAGGTACAGGGGGAGGAGAGACCCAGTACTTC.

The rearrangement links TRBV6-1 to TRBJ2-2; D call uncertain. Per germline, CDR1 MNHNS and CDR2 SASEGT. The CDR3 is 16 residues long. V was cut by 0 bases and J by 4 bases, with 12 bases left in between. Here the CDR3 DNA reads TGTGCCAGCAGTGAAGCGCGTGGCCTGGGCACCGGGGAGCTGTTTTTT. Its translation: CASSEARGLGTGELFF.

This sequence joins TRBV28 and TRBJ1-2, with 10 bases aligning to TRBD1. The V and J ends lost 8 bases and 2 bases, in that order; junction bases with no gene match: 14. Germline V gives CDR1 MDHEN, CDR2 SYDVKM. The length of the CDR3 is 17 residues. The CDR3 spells CASRTTGTGALNYGYTF. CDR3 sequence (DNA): TGTGCCAGCCGGACGACCGGGACAGGGGCATTGAACTATGGCTACACCTTC.

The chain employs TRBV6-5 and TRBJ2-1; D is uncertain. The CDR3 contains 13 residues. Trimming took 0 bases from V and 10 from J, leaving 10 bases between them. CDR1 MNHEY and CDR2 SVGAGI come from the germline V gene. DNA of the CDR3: TGTGCCAGCAGTTACTCCCCTCTTAACGAGCAGTTCTTC. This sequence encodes CASSYSPLNEQFF.

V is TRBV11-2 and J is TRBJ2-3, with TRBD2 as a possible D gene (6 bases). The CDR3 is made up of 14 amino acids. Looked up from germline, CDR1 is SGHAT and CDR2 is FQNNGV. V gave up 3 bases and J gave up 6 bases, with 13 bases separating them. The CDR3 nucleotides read TGTGCCAGCAGCTTTAGACTAGTCCGGGATACGCAGTATTTT. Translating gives CASSFRLVRDTQYF.

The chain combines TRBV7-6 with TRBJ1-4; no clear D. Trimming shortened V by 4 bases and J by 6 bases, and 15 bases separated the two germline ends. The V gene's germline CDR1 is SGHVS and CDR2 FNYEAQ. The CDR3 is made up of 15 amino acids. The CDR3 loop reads CASSSTDLPDEKLFF. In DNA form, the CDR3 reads TGTGCCAGCAGCTCCACAGACCTTCCGGATGAAAAACTGTTTTTT.

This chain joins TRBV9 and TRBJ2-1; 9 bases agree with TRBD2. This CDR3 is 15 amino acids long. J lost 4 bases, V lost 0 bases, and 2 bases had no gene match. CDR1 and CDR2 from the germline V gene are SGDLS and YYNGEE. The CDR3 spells CASSVEAGGYNEQFF. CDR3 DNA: TGTGCCAGCAGCGTAGAAGCGGGGGGTTACAATGAGCAGTTCTTC. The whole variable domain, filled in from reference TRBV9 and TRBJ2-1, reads DSGVTQTPKHLITATGQRVTLRCSPRSGDLSVYWYQQSLDQGLQFLIQYYNGEERAKGNILERFSAQQFPDLHSELNLSSLELGDSALYFCASSVEAGGYNEQFFGPGTRLTVL.

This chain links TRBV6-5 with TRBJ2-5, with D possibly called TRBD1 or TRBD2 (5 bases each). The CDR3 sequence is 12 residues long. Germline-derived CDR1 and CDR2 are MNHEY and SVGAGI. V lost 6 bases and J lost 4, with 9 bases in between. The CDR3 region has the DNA TGTGCCAGCAGCTCAGGGACAGAGACCCAGTACTTC. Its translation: CASSSGTETQYF.

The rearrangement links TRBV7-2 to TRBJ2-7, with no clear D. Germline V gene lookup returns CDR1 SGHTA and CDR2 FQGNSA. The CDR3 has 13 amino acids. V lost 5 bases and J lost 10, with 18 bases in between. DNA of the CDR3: TGTGCCAGCAGCCCTTCTGTGGGCTTCGACCAGTACTTC. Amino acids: CASSPSVGFDQYF.

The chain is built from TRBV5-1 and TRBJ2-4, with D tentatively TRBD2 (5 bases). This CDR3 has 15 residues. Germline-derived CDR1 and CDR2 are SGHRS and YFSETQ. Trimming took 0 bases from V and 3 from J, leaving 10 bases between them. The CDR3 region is CASSLEFGGKNIQYF. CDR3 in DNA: TGCGCCAGCAGCTTGGAGTTCGGAGGCAAAAACATTCAGTACTTC.

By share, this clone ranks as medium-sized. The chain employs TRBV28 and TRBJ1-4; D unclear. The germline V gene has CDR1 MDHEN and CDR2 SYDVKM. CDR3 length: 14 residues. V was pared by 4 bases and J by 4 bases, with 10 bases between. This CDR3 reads CASSSGPLNEKLFF. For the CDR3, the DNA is TGTGCCAGCAGTTCCGGGCCACTTAATGAAAAACTGTTTTTT.

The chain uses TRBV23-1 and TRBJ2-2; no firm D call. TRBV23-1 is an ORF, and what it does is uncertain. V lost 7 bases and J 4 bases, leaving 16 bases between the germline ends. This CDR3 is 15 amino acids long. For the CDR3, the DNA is TGCGCCAGCACCGATTGGGCCCCTATCACCGGGGAGCTGTTTTTT. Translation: CASTDWAPITGELFF.

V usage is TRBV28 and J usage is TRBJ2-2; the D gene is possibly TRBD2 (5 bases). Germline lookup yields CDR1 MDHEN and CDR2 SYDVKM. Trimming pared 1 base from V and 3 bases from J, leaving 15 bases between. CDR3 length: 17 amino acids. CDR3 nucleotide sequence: TGTGCCAGCAGTTTATTCGGGGATTATCGGGACACCGGGGAGCTGTTTTTT. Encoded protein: CASSLFGDYRDTGELFF.

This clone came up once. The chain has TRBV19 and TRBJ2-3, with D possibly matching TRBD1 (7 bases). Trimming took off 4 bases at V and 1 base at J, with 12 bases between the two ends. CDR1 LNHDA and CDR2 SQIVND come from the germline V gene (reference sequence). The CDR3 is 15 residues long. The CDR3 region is CASSRGQRGTDTQYF. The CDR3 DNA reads TGTGCCAGTAGTAGGGGACAGCGGGGCACAGATACGCAGTATTTT. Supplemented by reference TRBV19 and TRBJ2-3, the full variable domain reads DGGITQSPKYLFRKEGQNVTLSCEQNLNHDAMYWYRQDPGQGLRLIYYSQIVNDFQKGDIAEGYSVSREKKESFPLTVTSAQKNPTAFYLCASSRGQRGTDTQYFGPGTRLTVL.

This CDR3 is CASRDRGSYNSPLHF. CDR3 DNA: TGTGCCAGTAGGGACAGGGGATCCTATAATTCACCCCTCCACTTT. This sequence joins TRBV19 and TRBJ1-6, with TRBD1 identical over 9 bases. Per germline, CDR1 LNHDA and CDR2 SQIVND (reference sequence). The V gene end was trimmed by 6 bases and the J gene end by 1 base; junction bases not matched to a gene: 1. CDR3 length: 15 residues.